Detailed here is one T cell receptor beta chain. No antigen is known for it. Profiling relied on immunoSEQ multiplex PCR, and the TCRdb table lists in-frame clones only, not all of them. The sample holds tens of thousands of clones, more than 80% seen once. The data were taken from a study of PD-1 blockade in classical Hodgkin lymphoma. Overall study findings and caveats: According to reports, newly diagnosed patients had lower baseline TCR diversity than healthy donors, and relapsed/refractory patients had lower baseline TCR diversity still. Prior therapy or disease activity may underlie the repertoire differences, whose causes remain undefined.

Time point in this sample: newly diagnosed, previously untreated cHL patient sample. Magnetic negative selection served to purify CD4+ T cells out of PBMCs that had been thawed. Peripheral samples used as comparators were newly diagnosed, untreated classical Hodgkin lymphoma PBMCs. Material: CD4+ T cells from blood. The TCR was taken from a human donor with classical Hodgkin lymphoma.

CDR3 amino acids: CSVDEVGDTQYF. CDR3 in DNA: TGCAGCGTTGACGAGGTTGGAGATACGCAGTATTTT. The chain links TRBV29-1 to TRBJ2-3; D remains ambiguous. Germline V gene data show CDR1 as SQVTM and CDR2 as ANQGSEA. V shed 3 bases and J shed 5 bases, with 9 bases lying between them. The CDR3 sequence is 12 residues long.